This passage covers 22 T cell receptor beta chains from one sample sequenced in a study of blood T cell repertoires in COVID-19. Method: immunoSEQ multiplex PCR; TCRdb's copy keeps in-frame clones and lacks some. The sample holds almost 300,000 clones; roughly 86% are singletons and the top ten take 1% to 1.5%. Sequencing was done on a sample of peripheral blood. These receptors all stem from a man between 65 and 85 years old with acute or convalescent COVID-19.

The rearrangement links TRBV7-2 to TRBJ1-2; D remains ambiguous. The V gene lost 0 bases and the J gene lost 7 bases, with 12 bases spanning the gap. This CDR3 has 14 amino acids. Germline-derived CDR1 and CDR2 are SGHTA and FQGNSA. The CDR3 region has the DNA TGTGCCAGCAGCTTAGCGCATCGGGAAGGTGGCTACACCTTC. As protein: CASSLAHREGGYTF.

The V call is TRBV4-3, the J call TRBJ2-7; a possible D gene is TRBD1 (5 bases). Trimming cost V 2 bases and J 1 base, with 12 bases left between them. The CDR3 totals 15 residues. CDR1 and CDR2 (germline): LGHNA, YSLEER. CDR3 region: CASSQKTDKSYEQYF. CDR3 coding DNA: TGCGCCAGCAGCCAAAAGACAGATAAATCCTACGAGCAGTACTTC.

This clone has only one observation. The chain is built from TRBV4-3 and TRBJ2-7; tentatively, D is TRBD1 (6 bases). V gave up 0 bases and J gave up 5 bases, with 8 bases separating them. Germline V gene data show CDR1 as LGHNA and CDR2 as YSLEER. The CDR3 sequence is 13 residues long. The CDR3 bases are TGCGCCAGCAGCCAAGACAGGGGTCACGAGCAGTACTTC. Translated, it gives CASSQDRGHEQYF.

In DNA form, the CDR3 reads TGTGCCAGCAGCTTGGATAATAGCGGCTCCTACGAGCAGTACTTC. Protein sequence: CASSLDNSGSYEQYF. The rearrangement uses TRBV5-5 and TRBJ2-7; tentative D call: TRBD2 (6 bases). Per germline, CDR1 SGHKS and CDR2 YYEKEE (reference sequence). V was pared by 0 bases and J by 0 bases, with 10 bases between. The length of the CDR3 is 15 residues.

The CDR3 loop reads CASSAIKTQGLFF. The CDR3, as DNA: TGTGCCAGCAGCGCTATCAAGACACAGGGGCTGTTTTTT. The V call is TRBV7-9, the J call TRBJ2-2, with D possibly TRBD1 on 6 matching bases. The CDR3 is 13 residues long. V lost 5 bases to trimming and J lost 13 bases, with 17 bases between them. The germline V gene encodes CDR1 SEHNR and CDR2 FQNEAQ (reference sequence).

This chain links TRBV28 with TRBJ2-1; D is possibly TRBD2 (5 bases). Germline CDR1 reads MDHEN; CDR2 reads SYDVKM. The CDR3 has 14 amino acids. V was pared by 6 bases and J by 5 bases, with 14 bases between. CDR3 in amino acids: CASSRESSNNEQFF. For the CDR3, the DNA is TGTGCCAGCAGCCGGGAATCGTCAAACAATGAGCAGTTCTTC. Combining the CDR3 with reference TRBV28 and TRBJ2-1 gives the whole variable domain DVKVTQSSRYLVKRTGEKVFLECVQDMDHENMFWYRQDPGLGLRLIYFSYDVKMKEKGDIPEGYSVSREKKERFSLILESASTNQTSMYLCASSRESSNNEQFFGPGTRLTVL.

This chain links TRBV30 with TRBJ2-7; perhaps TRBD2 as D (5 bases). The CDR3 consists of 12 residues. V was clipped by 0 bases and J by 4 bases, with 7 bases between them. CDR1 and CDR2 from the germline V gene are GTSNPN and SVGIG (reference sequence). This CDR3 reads CAWSVRGYEQYF. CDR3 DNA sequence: TGTGCCTGGAGTGTCCGCGGGTACGAGCAGTACTTC.

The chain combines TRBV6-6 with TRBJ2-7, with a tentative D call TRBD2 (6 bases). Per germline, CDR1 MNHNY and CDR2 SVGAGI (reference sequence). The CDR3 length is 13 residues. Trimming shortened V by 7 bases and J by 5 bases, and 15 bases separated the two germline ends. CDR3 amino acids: CASTPRLGDEQYF. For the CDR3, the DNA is TGTGCCAGCACCCCAAGACTAGGCGACGAGCAGTACTTC.

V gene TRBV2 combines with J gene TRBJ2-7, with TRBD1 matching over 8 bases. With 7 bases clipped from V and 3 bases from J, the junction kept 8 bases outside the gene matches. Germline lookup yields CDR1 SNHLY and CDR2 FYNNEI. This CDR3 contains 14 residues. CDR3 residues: CASNKQGVRYEQYF. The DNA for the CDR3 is TGTGCCAGCAATAAACAGGGGGTTCGCTACGAGCAGTACTTC. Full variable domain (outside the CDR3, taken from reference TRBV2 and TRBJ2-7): EPEVTQTPSHQVTQMGQEVILRCVPISNHLYFYWYRQILGQKVEFLVSFYNNEISEKSEIFDDQFSVERPDGSNFTLKIRSTKLEDSAMYFCASNKQGVRYEQYFGPGTRLTVT.

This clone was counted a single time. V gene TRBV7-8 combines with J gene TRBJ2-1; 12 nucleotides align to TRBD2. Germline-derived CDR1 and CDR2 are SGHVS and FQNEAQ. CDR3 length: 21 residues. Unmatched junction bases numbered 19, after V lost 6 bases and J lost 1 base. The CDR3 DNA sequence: TGTGCCAGCAGTCTAGGGCCTAGCGGGGGGGCCGTTGTTGGGTCCTACAATGAGCAGTTCTTC. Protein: CASSLGPSGGAVVGSYNEQFF.

Here the CDR3 reads CASIRLPYETRVDYEQYF. In DNA, the CDR3 is TGTGCCAGTATACGACTACCCTACGAGACTAGAGTAGACTACGAGCAGTACTTC. The V gene is TRBV19, the J gene TRBJ2-7, with a weak D call TRBD2 (6 bases). The germline V and J ends were trimmed by 7 bases and 3 bases, with 28 bases remaining between them. The CDR3 consists of 18 residues. Germline lookup yields CDR1 LNHDA and CDR2 SQIVND (reference sequence).

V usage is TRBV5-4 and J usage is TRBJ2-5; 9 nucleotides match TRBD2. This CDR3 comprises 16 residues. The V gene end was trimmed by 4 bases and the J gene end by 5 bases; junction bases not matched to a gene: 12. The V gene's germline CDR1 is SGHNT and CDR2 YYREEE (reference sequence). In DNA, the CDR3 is TGTGCCAGCAGCCAGAATGGCGGGAGGGCCGGGGAGACCCAGTACTTC. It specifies CASSQNGGRAGETQYF.

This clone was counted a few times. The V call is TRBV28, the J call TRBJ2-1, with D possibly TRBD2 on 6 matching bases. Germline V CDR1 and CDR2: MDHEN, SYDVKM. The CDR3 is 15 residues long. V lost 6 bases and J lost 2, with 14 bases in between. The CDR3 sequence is CASRTGTGAYNEQFF. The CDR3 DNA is TGTGCCAGCAGAACCGGGACTGGAGCCTACAATGAGCAGTTCTTC.

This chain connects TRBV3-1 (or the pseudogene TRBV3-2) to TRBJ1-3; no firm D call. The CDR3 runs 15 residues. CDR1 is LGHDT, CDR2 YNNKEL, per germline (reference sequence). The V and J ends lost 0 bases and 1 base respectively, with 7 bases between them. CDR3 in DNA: TGTGCCAGCAGCCAAGATCCAGGTTCTGGAAACACCATATATTTT. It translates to CASSQDPGSGNTIYF.

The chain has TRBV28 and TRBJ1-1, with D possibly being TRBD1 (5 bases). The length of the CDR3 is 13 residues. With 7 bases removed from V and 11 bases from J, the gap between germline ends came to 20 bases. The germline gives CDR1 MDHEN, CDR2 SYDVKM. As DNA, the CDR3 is TGTGCCAGCACTAACGGGGTGGGGGGTAAGGCTTTCTTT. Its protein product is CASTNGVGGKAFF. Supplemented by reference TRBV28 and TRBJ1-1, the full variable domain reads DVKVTQSSRYLVKRTGEKVFLECVQDMDHENMFWYRQDPGLGLRLIYFSYDVKMKEKGDIPEGYSVSREKKERFSLILESASTNQTSMYLCASTNGVGGKAFFGQGTRLTVV.

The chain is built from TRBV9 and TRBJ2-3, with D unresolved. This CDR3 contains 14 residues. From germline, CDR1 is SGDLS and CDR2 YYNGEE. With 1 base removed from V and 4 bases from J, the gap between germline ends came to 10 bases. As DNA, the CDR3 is TGTGCCAGCAGCGTACGGTTCACGGCAGATACGCAGTATTTT. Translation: CASSVRFTADTQYF. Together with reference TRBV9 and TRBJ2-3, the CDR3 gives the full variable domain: DSGVTQTPKHLITATGQRVTLRCSPRSGDLSVYWYQQSLDQGLQFLIQYYNGEERAKGNILERFSAQQFPDLHSELNLSSLELGDSALYFCASSVRFTADTQYFGPGTRLTVL.

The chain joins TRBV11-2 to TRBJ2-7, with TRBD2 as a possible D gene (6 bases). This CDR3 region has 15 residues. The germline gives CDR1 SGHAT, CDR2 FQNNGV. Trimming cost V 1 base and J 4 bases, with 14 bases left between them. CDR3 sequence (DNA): TGTGCCAGCAGCTTAGGGATTGCTAGCGTTTACGAGCAGTACTTC. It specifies CASSLGIASVYEQYF.

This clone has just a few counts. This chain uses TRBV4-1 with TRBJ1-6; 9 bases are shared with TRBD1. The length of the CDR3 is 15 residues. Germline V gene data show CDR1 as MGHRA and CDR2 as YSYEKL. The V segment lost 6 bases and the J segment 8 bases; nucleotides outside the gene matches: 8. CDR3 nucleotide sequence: TGCGCCAGCAGTTTGGGGGACAGGGAGTATTCACCCCTCCACTTT. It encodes CASSLGDREYSPLHF.

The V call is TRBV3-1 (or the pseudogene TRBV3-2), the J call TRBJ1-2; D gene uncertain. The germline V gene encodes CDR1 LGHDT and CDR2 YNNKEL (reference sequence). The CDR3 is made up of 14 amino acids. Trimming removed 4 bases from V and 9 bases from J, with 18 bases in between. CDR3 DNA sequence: TGTGCCAGCAGCCCCCGACGGGGAGAGAGCCGCTACACCTTC. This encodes CASSPRRGESRYTF.

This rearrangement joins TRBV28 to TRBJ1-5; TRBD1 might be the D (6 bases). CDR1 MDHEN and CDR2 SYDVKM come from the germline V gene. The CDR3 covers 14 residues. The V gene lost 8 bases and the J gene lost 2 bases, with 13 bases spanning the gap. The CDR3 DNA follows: TGTGCCAGCGTCCGGGCAGGGGGCAATCAGCCCCAGCATTTT. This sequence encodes CASVRAGGNQPQHF. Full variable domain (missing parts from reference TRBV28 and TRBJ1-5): DVKVTQSSRYLVKRTGEKVFLECVQDMDHENMFWYRQDPGLGLRLIYFSYDVKMKEKGDIPEGYSVSREKKERFSLILESASTNQTSMYLCASVRAGGNQPQHFGDGTRLSIL.

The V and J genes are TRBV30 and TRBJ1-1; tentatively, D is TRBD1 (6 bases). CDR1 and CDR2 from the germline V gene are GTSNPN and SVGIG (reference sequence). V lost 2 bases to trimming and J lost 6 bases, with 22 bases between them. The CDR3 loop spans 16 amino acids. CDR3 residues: CAWSSFTGMAHPEAFF. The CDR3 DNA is TGTGCCTGGAGTAGCTTTACAGGGATGGCTCATCCTGAAGCTTTCTTT.

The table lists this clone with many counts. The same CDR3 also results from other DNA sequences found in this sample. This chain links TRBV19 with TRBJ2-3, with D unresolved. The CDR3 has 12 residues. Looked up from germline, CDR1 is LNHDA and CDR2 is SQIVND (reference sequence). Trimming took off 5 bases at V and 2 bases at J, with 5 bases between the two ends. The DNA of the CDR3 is TGTGCCAGTAGTCCGTCCACAGATACGCAGTATTTT. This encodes CASSPSTDTQYF.